Below, 8 T cell receptor beta chains from the same sample are listed, as sequenced in a study of blood T cells in healthy people across ages. Next came a second PCR, run for about 6 to 11 cycles, which used a sample-barcoded 5' primer along with a J-beta primer mix. TCRdb re-called the 5' RACE reads through MiXCR, storing one row per CDR3 protein. The table has 1.5 million to 2 million distinct CDR3 sequences, roughly 50% seen once. Material: blood. These receptor sequences come from a woman aged 40-49 years in good health.

The V call is TRBV20-1, the J call TRBJ2-5, with TRBD1 matching over 12 bases. Germline CDR1 is DFQATT and CDR2 is SNEGSKA (reference sequence). CDR3 length equals 15 residues. Losses at the gene ends were 6 bases for V and 7 bases for J; bases not matched to a gene: 12. CDR3 nucleotide sequence: TGCAGTGCAATGACCTGGGACAGGGGGCACGGGACCCAGTACTTC. Protein product: CSAMTWDRGHGTQYF.

The chain employs TRBV10-3 and TRBJ2-5; no reliable D call. The V end lost 2 bases, the J end lost 4 bases, and 8 bases lay between the germline ends. CDR1 and CDR2 (germline): ENHRY, SYGVKD. The CDR3 sequence is 13 residues long. The CDR3 protein is CAISEGWVETQYF. In nucleotides, the CDR3 is TGTGCCATCAGTGAGGGTTGGGTAGAGACCCAGTACTTC.

This chain connects TRBV5-1 to TRBJ2-1; 7 bases map to TRBD2. The CDR3 sequence is 16 residues long. The germline V gene has CDR1 SGHRS and CDR2 YFSETQ. V shed 6 bases and J 0 bases; nucleotides not matched to a gene: 9. The CDR3 protein is CASKGRAQSSYNEQFF. The CDR3 DNA is TGCGCCAGCAAGGGGAGGGCCCAGAGCTCCTACAATGAGCAGTTCTTC.

The chain links TRBV6-1 to TRBJ2-1; the match to TRBD1 covers 7 bases. The CDR3 contains 13 residues. Germline lookup yields CDR1 MNHNS and CDR2 SASEGT. J lost 9 bases, V lost 6 bases, and 8 bases had no gene match. The CDR3 region is CASRMTGYGEQFF. The CDR3 bases are TGTGCCAGCAGGATGACAGGGTACGGTGAGCAGTTCTTC.

V gene TRBV9 combines with J gene TRBJ2-1; TRBD2 agrees at 9 bases. CDR1 is SGDLS and CDR2 is YYNGEE in the germline V gene. Trimming at V came to 0 bases and at J to 7 bases, leaving 5 bases not matched to a gene. This CDR3 has 15 residues. CDR3 loop: CASSVVSGGSNEQFF. In nucleotides, the CDR3 is TGTGCCAGCAGCGTAGTTAGCGGGGGATCTAATGAGCAGTTCTTC.

V usage is TRBV3-1 and J usage is TRBJ2-5, with 7 bases lining up with TRBD2. The CDR3 has 18 amino acids. The V gene's germline CDR1 is LGHDT and CDR2 YNNKEL (reference sequence). J was trimmed by 2 bases and V by 5 bases; bases with no gene match: 17. The CDR3 protein is CASSARSAGRAAQETQYF. In nucleotides, the CDR3 is TGTGCCAGCAGCGCCAGGTCCGCGGGGAGGGCAGCGCAAGAGACCCAGTACTTC.

V usage is TRBV3-1 and J usage is TRBJ1-2, with D maybe TRBD1 (5 bases). This CDR3 contains 15 residues. Trimming pared 4 bases from V and 3 bases from J, leaving 15 bases between. Looked up from germline, CDR1 is LGHDT and CDR2 is YNNKEL (reference sequence). CDR3 residues: CASSPGYRRDYGYTF. The CDR3 region has the DNA TGTGCCAGCAGCCCGGGGTACAGGAGAGACTATGGCTACACCTTC.

Note on this clonotype: One end of the junction varies from germline; a read error may be responsible. The rearrangement uses TRBV6-5 and TRBJ1-6; D is possibly TRBD1 (5 bases). Germline CDR1 and CDR2: MNHEY and SVGAGI. This CDR3 comprises 18 residues. CDR3 bases: TGTGCCAGCAGTTGGGCCTTGGGGGGGAGCTCCTATAATTCACTCCTCCACTTT. It specifies CASSWALGGSSYNSLLHF.